These 16 T cell receptor beta chains were sequenced from one sample in a study of cytomegalovirus exposure and HLA in healthy donors. The study ran its PCR with 60 Vbeta and 13 Jbeta primers. Sequencing was performed with immunoSEQ multiplex PCR; in TCRdb, only in-frame clones are kept and a portion is missing. The sample includes about 210,000 clones, about 85% of them seen just once. Input material: PBMCs. The receptor source for this set is a male donor in good health and CMV-seropositive.

The chain combines TRBV5-4 with TRBJ2-7; 10 bases match TRBD1. The germline V gene encodes CDR1 SGHNT and CDR2 YYREEE (reference sequence). With V trimmed by 9 bases and J by 5 bases, 8 bases remained unmatched. The CDR3 is 13 amino acids. CDR3 sequence reads: CATGDRGIHEQYF. CDR3 bases: TGTGCCACCGGGGACAGGGGAATCCACGAGCAGTACTTC.

This sequence joins TRBV4-1 and TRBJ2-5, with D possibly matching TRBD1 (5 bases). This CDR3 comprises 15 residues. V was shortened by 3 bases and J by 4 bases, with 15 bases between the two germline ends. Germline V gene data show CDR1 as MGHRA and CDR2 as YSYEKL. Here the CDR3 reads CASSHLGPGLETQYF. CDR3 coding DNA: TGCGCCAGCAGCCATTTGGGGCCAGGGTTAGAGACCCAGTACTTC.

Turning to this clone: One end of the junction varies from germline; a read error may be responsible. The rearrangement joins TRBV7-7 to TRBJ2-1; TRBD2 matches at 10 bases. CDR3 size: 15 residues. The V gene's germline CDR1 is SSHAT and CDR2 FNYEAQ (reference sequence). The DNA for the CDR3 is TGTGCTAGCAGCTTAGGACTAGCGGAAGGGAATGAGCAGTTCTTC. It translates to CASSLGLAEGNEQFF.

The chain joins TRBV15 to TRBJ2-7, with D tentatively TRBD2 (5 bases). CDR3 size: 13 residues. V was cut by 5 bases and J by 6 bases, with 14 bases left in between. Germline V gene lookup returns CDR1 LNHNV and CDR2 YYDKDF (reference sequence). DNA for the CDR3: TGTGCCACCAGCCTACTTGAGGGTGGCGAGCAGTACTTC. This sequence encodes CATSLLEGGEQYF. Full variable domain (outside the CDR3, taken from reference TRBV15 and TRBJ2-7): DAMVIQNPRYQVTQFGKPVTLSCSQTLNHNVMYWYQQKSSQAPKLLFHYYDKDFNNEADTPDNFQSRRPNTSFCFLDIRSPGLGDTAMYLCATSLLEGGEQYFGPGTRLTVT.

This clone showed up just a few times. The CDR3 sequence: CASSYAKGGSTDTQYF. The DNA for the CDR3 is TGTGCCAGCAGTTATGCCAAAGGAGGGAGCACAGATACGCAGTATTTT. The chain is built from TRBV6-6 and TRBJ2-3; possible D gene TRBD2, 6 bases. Trimming stripped 3 bases from V and 0 bases from J, with 13 bases between. The CDR3 is 16 residues long. Germline V gene sequence: CDR1 MNHNY, CDR2 SVGAGI (reference sequence).

The chain is built from TRBV12-5 and TRBJ2-3; TRBD2 might be the D (5 bases). Trimming cost V 6 bases and J 3 bases, with 19 bases left between them. The CDR3 has 16 amino acids. The germline gives CDR1 LGHNT, CDR2 FRNRAP. CDR3 bases: TGTGCTAGTGGATACGGCGCTAGCCGGGAAACAGATACGCAGTATTTT. Protein: CASGYGASRETDTQYF.

The gene calls are TRBV4-1 and TRBJ2-2, with 8 bases lining up with TRBD1. The V segment lost 4 bases and the J segment 5 bases; nucleotides outside the gene matches: 6. The CDR3 has 15 residues. From germline, CDR1 is MGHRA and CDR2 YSYEKL. The CDR3 DNA follows: TGCGCCAGCAGCCCACCACAGGGGGAAACCGGGGAGCTGTTTTTT. This gives the protein CASSPPQGETGELFF.

The rearrangement joins TRBV14 to TRBJ2-1; D is ambiguous. V lost 6 bases to trimming and J lost 6 bases, with 12 bases between them. Per the germline V gene, CDR1 is SGHDN and CDR2 is FVKESK. The CDR3 is made up of 13 amino acids. DNA for the CDR3: TGTGCCAGCAGTCTTGGTGGCCCCAATGAGCAGTTCTTC. Its translation is CASSLGGPNEQFF.

The V and J genes are TRBV4-1 and TRBJ2-1; 10 bases match TRBD1. The trim removed 5 bases at V and 5 bases at J, leaving 3 bases unmatched. Germline V CDR1 and CDR2: MGHRA, YSYEKL. The CDR3 runs to 14 residues. CDR3 residues: CASSRTGGNNEQFF. The CDR3 DNA reads TGCGCCAGCAGCAGGACAGGGGGTAACAATGAGCAGTTCTTC.

The CDR3 bases are TGTGCCAGCATAGTGGGGGGGGAGAACACCGGGGAGCTGTTTTTT. Translation gives CASIVGGENTGELFF. J is TRBJ2-2 and V is TRBV28; 7 positions agree with TRBD2. The CDR3 sequence is 15 residues long. Trimming removed 7 bases from V and 1 base from J; junction bases left unmatched: 6. Germline assignment: CDR1 MDHEN and CDR2 SYDVKM.

This chain links TRBV5-1 with TRBJ2-7, with TRBD1 matching over 9 bases. The V segment lost 4 bases and the J segment 3 bases; nucleotides outside the gene matches: 2. Germline V lookup: CDR1 SGHRS, CDR2 YFSETQ. The CDR3 totals 13 residues. DNA for the CDR3: TGCGCCAGCAGCATGGGACAGGGCTACGAGCAGTACTTC. Amino acid sequence: CASSMGQGYEQYF. Full variable domain (missing parts from reference TRBV5-1 and TRBJ2-7): KAGVTQTPRYLIKTRGQQVTLSCSPISGHRSVSWYQQTPGQGLQFLFEYFSETQRNKGNFPGRFSGRQFSNSRSEMNVSTLELGDSALYLCASSMGQGYEQYFGPGTRLTVT.

The V gene is TRBV5-1, the J gene TRBJ2-7; 8 bases are a match to TRBD1. Germline CDR1 reads SGHRS; CDR2 reads YFSETQ. CDR3 length: 15 amino acids. The junction had 10 bases not matched to a gene; V was cut back by 4 bases and J by 4 bases. CDR3 coding DNA: TGCGCCAGCAGCGCGGACAGGGATTTCGGTTACGAGCAGTACTTC. Translated, it gives CASSADRDFGYEQYF.

V usage is TRBV4-2 and J usage is TRBJ2-5; possible D gene TRBD2, 6 bases. Trimming left V 9 bases short and J 7 bases short, with 18 bases between. This CDR3 region has 13 residues. Germline V lookup: CDR1 LGHNA, CDR2 YNFKEQ. CDR3 coding DNA: TGTGCCAGTGAGGAGAGAGTGGGAGGGACCCAGTACTTC. Its translation: CASEERVGGTQYF.

This clone was found once. This chain links TRBV11-3 with TRBJ2-2; 7 positions match TRBD1. Germline loops: CDR1 SGHNT, CDR2 YENEEA. With 3 bases clipped from V and 2 bases from J, the junction kept 9 bases outside the gene matches. This CDR3 is built from 17 residues. The CDR3 reads CASSFETGTANTGELFF. DNA for the CDR3: TGTGCCAGCAGCTTTGAAACCGGGACAGCCAACACCGGGGAGCTGTTTTTT. Complete variable domain (other parts from reference TRBV11-3 and TRBJ2-2): EAGVVQSPRYKIIEKKQPVAFWCNPISGHNTLYWYLQNLGQGPELLIRYENEEAVDDSQLPKDRFSAERLKGVDSTLKIQPAELGDSAVYLCASSFETGTANTGELFFGEGSRLTVL.

This clone has just a few counts. This chain uses TRBV6-5 with TRBJ1-2, with D possibly TRBD1 on 6 matching bases. CDR3 length: 12 amino acids. V lost 5 bases and J lost 2, with 6 bases in between. Germline CDR1 reads MNHEY; CDR2 reads SVGAGI. As DNA, the CDR3 is TGTGCCAGCAGTAGGGGGAACTATGGCTACACCTTC. Translating it yields CASSRGNYGYTF.

CDR3 DNA: TGTGCCAGCAGCGCGGGAGGCGCTAGCGGCGAATGGGAGACCCAGTACTTC. This encodes CASSAGGASGEWETQYF. This chain uses TRBV5-5 with TRBJ2-5; 8 positions match TRBD2. The CDR3 loop spans 17 amino acids. The J segment lost 5 bases and the V segment lost 4 bases, leaving 16 bases of the junction unmatched. From germline, CDR1 is SGHKS and CDR2 YYEKEE (reference sequence).